Detailed here is one TCR beta chain. The data derive from a study of cytomegalovirus exposure and HLA in healthy donors. The CDR3 covers 16 residues. V was shortened by 3 bases and J by 4 bases, with 18 bases between the two germline ends. Germline V gives CDR1 MNHNS, CDR2 SASEGT. The assay was immunoSEQ multiplex PCR, and TCRdb's table has in-frame clones only and misses some. The sample lists about 180,000 clones, more than 75% occurring once. The source material was PBMCs. This TCR came from a woman in her twenties or thirties in good health and CMV-seronegative. The chain uses TRBV6-1 and TRBJ1-2; D not certain. CDR3 coding DNA: TGTGCCAGCAGTGAGCTTCTTGAGCCTCGCGTCTATGGCTACACCTTC. This sequence encodes CASSELLEPRVYGYTF.